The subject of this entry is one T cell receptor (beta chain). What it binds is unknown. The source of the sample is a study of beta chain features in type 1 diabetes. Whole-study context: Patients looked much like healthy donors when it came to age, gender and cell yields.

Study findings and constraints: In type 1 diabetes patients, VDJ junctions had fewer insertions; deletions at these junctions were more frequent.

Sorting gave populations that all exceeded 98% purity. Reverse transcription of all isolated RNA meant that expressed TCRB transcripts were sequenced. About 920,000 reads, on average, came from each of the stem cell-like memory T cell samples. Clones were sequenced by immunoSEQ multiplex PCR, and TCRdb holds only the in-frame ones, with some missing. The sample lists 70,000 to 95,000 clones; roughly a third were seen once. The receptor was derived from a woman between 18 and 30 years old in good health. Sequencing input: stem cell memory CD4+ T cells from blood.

The CDR3: CASSPEHFTVNEQFF. The CDR3 DNA follows: TGTGCCAGCTCACCCGAACATTTTACCGTCAATGAGCAGTTCTTC. The chain combines TRBV18 with TRBJ2-1; D uncertain. This CDR3 contains 15 residues. The germline V and J ends were trimmed by 3 bases and 6 bases, with 15 bases remaining between them. In germline, CDR1 is KGHSH, CDR2 LQKENI.